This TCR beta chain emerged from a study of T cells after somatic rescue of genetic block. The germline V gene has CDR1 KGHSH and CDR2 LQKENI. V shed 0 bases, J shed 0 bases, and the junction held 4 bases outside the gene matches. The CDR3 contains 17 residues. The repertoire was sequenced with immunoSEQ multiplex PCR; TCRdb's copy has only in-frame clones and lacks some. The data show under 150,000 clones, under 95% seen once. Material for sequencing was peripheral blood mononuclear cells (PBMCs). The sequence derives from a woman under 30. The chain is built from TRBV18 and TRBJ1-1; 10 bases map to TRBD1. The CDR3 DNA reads TGTGCCAGCTCACCACCGGGACAGGGGATTCTGAACACTGAAGCTTTCTTT. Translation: CASSPPGQGILNTEAFF.